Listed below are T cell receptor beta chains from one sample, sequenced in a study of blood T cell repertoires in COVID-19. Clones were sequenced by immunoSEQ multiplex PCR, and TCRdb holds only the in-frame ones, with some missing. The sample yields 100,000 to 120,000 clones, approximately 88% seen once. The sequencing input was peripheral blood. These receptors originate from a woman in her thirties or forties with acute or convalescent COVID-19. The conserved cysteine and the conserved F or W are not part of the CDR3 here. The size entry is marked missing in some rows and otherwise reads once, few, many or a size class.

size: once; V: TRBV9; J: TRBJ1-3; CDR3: ASRRGDSPGNTIY
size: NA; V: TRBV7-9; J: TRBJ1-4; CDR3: ASRLQGSNEKLF
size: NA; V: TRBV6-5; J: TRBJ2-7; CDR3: ASSDTGGVNEQY
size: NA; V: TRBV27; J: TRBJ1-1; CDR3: ASSSFAGGSWMNTEAF
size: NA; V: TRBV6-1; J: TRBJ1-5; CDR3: ASSDQTGRNQPQH
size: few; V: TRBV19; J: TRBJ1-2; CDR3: ASRDRGLLNYGYT
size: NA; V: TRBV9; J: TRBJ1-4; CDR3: ASSARDRGLANEKLF
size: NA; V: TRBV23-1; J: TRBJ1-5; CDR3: ASSQSGVPPQH
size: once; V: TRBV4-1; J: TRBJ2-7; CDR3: ASSQDRTSGGNSYEQY
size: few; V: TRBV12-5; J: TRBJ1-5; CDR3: ASGLMAGRNQPQH
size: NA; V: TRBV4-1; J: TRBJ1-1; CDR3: ASSPREGLVNTEAF
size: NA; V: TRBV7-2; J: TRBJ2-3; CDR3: ASSPLRGGGAADTQY
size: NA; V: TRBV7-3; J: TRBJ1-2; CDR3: ASSLQPPRLSRGYGYT
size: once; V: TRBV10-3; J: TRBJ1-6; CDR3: AIGTGVENSPLH
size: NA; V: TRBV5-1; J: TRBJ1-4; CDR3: ASSYAGTDNEKLF
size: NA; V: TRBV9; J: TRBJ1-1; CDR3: ASGLGRQRDTEAF
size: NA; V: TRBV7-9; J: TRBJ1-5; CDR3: ASSLGGWPQH
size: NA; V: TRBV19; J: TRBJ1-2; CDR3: ASSISGQGRLNYGYT
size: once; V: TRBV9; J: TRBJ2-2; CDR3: ASSAGTSGVTGELF
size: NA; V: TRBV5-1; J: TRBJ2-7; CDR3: ASSAQEWVTYEQY
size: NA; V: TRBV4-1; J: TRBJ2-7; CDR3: ASSRSGTAYEQY
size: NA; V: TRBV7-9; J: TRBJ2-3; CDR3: ASSLQLAARDTQY
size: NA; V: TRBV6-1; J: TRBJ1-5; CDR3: ASSEDFGGDPQH
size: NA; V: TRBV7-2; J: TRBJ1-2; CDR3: ASSFNSYGYT
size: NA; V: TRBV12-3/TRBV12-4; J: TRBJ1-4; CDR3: ASGQNRGGKLF
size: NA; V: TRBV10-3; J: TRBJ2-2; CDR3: ATHSGTGGTGELF
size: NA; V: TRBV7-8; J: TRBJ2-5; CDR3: ASSLGWSGQETQY
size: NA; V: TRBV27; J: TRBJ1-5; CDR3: ASSPTGFGNQPQH
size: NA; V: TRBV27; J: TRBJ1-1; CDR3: ASSSRGATEAF
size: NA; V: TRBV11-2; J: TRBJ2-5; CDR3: ASSLLSLTGLQETQY
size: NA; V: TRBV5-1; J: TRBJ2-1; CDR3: ASFPGDREGNEQF
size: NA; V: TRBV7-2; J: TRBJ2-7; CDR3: ASSFYNSYEQY
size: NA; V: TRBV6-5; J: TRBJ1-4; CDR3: ASSYESRTGEKLF
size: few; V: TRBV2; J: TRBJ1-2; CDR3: ASSERGWGNYGYT
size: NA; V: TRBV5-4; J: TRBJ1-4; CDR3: ASTQGTEGKLF
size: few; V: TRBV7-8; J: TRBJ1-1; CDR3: ASGKDRALFEAF
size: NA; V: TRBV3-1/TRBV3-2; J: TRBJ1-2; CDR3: ASSAFGTKVSYT
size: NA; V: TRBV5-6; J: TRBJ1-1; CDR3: ASSWTGRGTEAF
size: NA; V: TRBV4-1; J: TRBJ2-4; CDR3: ASSQDGGQMTSRGNIQY
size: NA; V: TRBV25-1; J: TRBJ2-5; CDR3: ASSERLGRRAEETQY
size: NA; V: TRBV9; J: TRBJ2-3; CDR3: ASSGYRGGTDTQY
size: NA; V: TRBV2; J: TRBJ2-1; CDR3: ASSEREYNEQF
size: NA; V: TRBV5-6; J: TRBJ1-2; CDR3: ASSFSTGGNYGYT
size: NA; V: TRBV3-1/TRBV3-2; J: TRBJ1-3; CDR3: ASSQDRGAGNTIY
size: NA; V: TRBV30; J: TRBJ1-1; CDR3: AWSVWGPDTEAF
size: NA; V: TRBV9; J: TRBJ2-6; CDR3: ASSVAATRMFSSGANVLT
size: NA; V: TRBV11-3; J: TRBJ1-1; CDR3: ASSLAQNTEAF